These 18 T cell receptor beta chains were all obtained from the same sample, sequenced in a study of T cell repertoires in aging, cancer and after chemotherapy. A mixed TRB-A/B primer pool amplified rearranged TRB by multiplex touch-down PCR. Each CDR3 protein is one row after TCRdb ran MiXCR on the multiplex PCR reads. Of about 9,700 distinct CDR3 sequences listed, around 33% are singletons. Peripheral blood genomic DNA, not sorted cells or RNA, was the template. Sequenced input: blood. These receptors all stem from a human donor in good health.

V and J are TRBV13 and TRBJ2-7, with 7 bases that match TRBD2. The length of the CDR3 is 14 residues. Germline V gene data show CDR1 as PRHDT and CDR2 as FYEKMQ (reference sequence). V was pared by 2 bases and J by 6 bases, with 7 bases of the junction left unmatched. The CDR3 region is CASSLRRETREQYF. The CDR3 bases are TGTGCCAGCAGCTTACGGCGGGAGACCCGCGAGCAGTACTTC.

This clonotype was detected only a few times. In nucleotides, the CDR3 is TGTGCCAGCACGGGACTAGCGGGGGGAGAGCAGTACTTC. Its translation is CASTGLAGGEQYF. This rearrangement joins TRBV27 to TRBJ2-7; 15 nucleotides agree with TRBD2. Looked up from germline, CDR1 is MNHEY and CDR2 is SMNVEV (reference sequence). The length of the CDR3 is 13 residues. The V and J ends lost 7 bases and 7 bases, in that order; junction bases with no gene match: 2.

This clonotype was seen a single time. The gene calls are TRBV14 and TRBJ1-5, with 12 bases that match TRBD1. CDR1 and CDR2 from the germline V gene are SGHDN and FVKESK. The V gene end was trimmed by 8 bases and the J gene end by 4 bases; junction bases not matched to a gene: 15. This CDR3 is built from 18 residues. CDR3 amino acids: CASHTHRDRGLGNQPQHF. In DNA form, the CDR3 reads TGTGCCAGCCACACCCACCGGGACAGGGGGCTCGGAAATCAGCCCCAGCATTTT. The full variable domain, completed using reference TRBV14 and TRBJ1-5, is EAGVTQFPSHSVIEKGQTVTLRCDPISGHDNLYWYRRVMGKEIKFLLHFVKESKQDESGMPNNRFLAERTGGTYSTLKVQPAELEDSGVYFCASHTHRDRGLGNQPQHFGDGTRLSIL.

This sequence joins TRBV27 and TRBJ2-3; D uncertain. Between the trimmed V and J ends, which lost 5 bases and 5 bases, there was a span of 17 bases. Germline V gene sequence: CDR1 MNHEY, CDR2 SMNVEV (reference sequence). The CDR3 covers 15 residues. The CDR3 region has the DNA TGTGCCAGCAGTCCCATGAGCCGCACACAAGATACGCAGTATTTT. It codes for CASSPMSRTQDTQYF.

There are a few counts of this clonotype. The chain couples TRBV12-3 or TRBV12-4 to TRBJ1-6; a possible D gene is TRBD1 (5 bases). V was clipped by 4 bases and J by 7 bases, with 14 bases between them. This CDR3 is built from 15 residues. CDR3 DNA sequence: TGTGCCAGCAGTTCGACAACCGGGGGGAATTCACCCCTCCACTTT. Translating gives CASSSTTGGNSPLHF.

With respect to this clonotype: Possible read error: a much larger clone is one base away. The CDR3 DNA reads TGTGCCAGCAGCCTGCCCCATCACACCATACATTTT. This translates into CASSLPHHTIHF. The chain couples TRBV6-5 to TRBJ1-3; D not resolved. The CDR3 runs to 12 residues. From germline, CDR1 is MNHEY and CDR2 SVGAGI.

The rearrangement uses TRBV18 and TRBJ1-5; D possibly corresponds to TRBD1 (6 bases). V lost 2 bases and J lost 4, with 9 bases in between. Germline V lookup: CDR1 KGHSH, CDR2 LQKENI. There are 14 residues in the CDR3. The CDR3 loop reads CASSPIQGNQPQHF. CDR3 bases: TGTGCCAGCTCACCAATCCAGGGGAATCAGCCCCAGCATTTT.

This chain connects TRBV30 to TRBJ1-1, with TRBD1 matching 10 bases. This CDR3 contains 12 residues. CDR1 GTSNPN and CDR2 SVGIG come from the germline V gene (reference sequence). DNA for the CDR3: TGTGCATGGGACAGGGGAAGCACTGAAGCTTTCTTT. This translates into CAWDRGSTEAFF.

This clonotype was picked up a small number of times. The chain links TRBV6-5 to TRBJ2-7; 11 positions match TRBD2. The trim removed 2 bases at V and 6 bases at J, leaving 12 bases unmatched. The germline V gene encodes CDR1 MNHEY and CDR2 SVGAGI. This CDR3 spans 17 amino acids. The CDR3 protein is CASSYAPLLAGVSEQYF. The DNA of the CDR3 is TGTGCCAGCAGTTACGCCCCGCTACTAGCGGGAGTTTCCGAGCAGTACTTC.

This clonotype was seen more than once but under ten times. The chain has TRBV6-2 or TRBV6-3 and TRBJ2-6, with no clear D. Germline loops: CDR1 MNHEY, CDR2 SVGEGT. V lost 4 bases and J lost 0, with 7 bases in between. This CDR3 has 15 residues. Here the CDR3 DNA reads TGTGCCAGCAGTTTCATCGTCTCTGGGGCCAACGTCCTGACTTTC. Its protein product is CASSFIVSGANVLTF.

This sequence joins TRBV11-3 and TRBJ1-1; D unclear. Trimming took off 1 base at V and 4 bases at J, with 10 bases between the two ends. CDR3 length: 14 residues. Germline values: CDR1 SGHNT, CDR2 YENEEA. CDR3 sequence reads: CASSLVADITEAFF. Here the CDR3 DNA reads TGTGCCAGCAGCTTAGTCGCAGATATCACTGAAGCTTTCTTT.

The gene calls are TRBV4-3 and TRBJ2-1; 8 nucleotides line up with TRBD1. Germline V gives CDR1 LGHNA, CDR2 YSLEER. This CDR3 spans 15 amino acids. V lost 4 bases, J lost 3 bases, and 5 bases stayed unmatched. This CDR3 is CASSPGQGFYNEQFF. The CDR3 DNA is TGCGCCAGCAGCCCCGGACAGGGATTCTACAATGAGCAGTTCTTC.

The CDR3 loop reads CAISPLDTSYEQYF. As DNA, the CDR3 is TGTGCCATCAGTCCCTTGGACACCTCCTACGAGCAGTACTTC. This chain uses TRBV10-3 with TRBJ2-7; perhaps TRBD1 as D (5 bases). CDR1 ENHRY and CDR2 SYGVKD come from the germline V gene. This CDR3 region has 14 residues. Trimming took 5 bases from V and 0 from J, leaving 11 bases between them.

The chain employs TRBV29-1 and TRBJ1-1; D possibly corresponds to TRBD1 (6 bases). With 7 bases removed from V and 6 bases from J, the gap between germline ends came to 18 bases. The germline gives CDR1 SQVTM, CDR2 ANQGSEA. CDR3 length: 13 amino acids. The CDR3 sequence: CSARARGGAEAFF. The DNA for the CDR3 is TGCAGCGCCCGCGCCCGGGGGGGCGCTGAAGCTTTCTTT.

This chain connects TRBV12-3 or TRBV12-4 to TRBJ1-2; D unresolved. Trimming left V 3 bases short and J 1 base short, with 15 bases between. The CDR3 contains 16 residues. CDR3 nucleotides: TGTGCCAGCAGTTTGGGCGGGCGACCGGGTAACTATGGCTACACCTTC. Its protein product is CASSLGGRPGNYGYTF.

This clonotype occurred a few times. The CDR3 DNA reads TGTGCCAGCAGTCCCGGGACTAGCGGGAGCGGTGAGCAGTTCTTC. Encoded protein: CASSPGTSGSGEQFF. The chain couples TRBV18 to TRBJ2-1, with 14 bases identical to TRBD2. Germline V gene data show CDR1 as KGHSH and CDR2 as LQKENI. This CDR3 contains 15 residues. V lost 8 bases and J lost 9; bases outside the gene matches: 9.

CDR3 in DNA: TGTGCCACCAGTGATTCGAGACTAGCGGGACGGGGCGATACGCAGTATTTT. Amino acids: CATSDSRLAGRGDTQYF. The chain links TRBV24-1 to TRBJ2-3; 11 nucleotides match TRBD2. Losses at the gene ends were 2 bases for V and 6 bases for J; bases not matched to a gene: 9. The germline gives CDR1 KGHDR, CDR2 SFDVKD. The CDR3 consists of 17 residues.

The V call is TRBV7-2, the J call TRBJ2-7, with D perhaps being TRBD1 or TRBD2 (6 bases each). This CDR3 contains 16 residues. The germline CDR1 and CDR2 sequences are SGHTA and FQGNSA. V shed 2 bases and J shed 4 bases, with 18 bases lying between them. The CDR3 DNA reads TGTGCCAGCAGCTTATTTTCGGAGGGGGAAGGGTACGAGCAGTACTTC. Amino acid sequence: CASSLFSEGEGYEQYF.